These 14 T cell receptor beta chains came from one sample sequenced in a study of regulatory T cells in long-lasting Graves disease. Time point in this sample: newly diagnosed GD, antithyroid drugs for less than 3 months. With RNA extracted from PBMCs as input, the TCR library was made. In building TCR beta libraries, iRepertoire HTBI primers were used together with Arm-PCR of CDR3 regions. TCRdb passed the multiplex PCR reads through MiXCR, listing each CDR3 protein once. The sample consists of a few hundred thousand distinct CDR3 sequences, roughly 10% of them appearing once. These data were also reused for a study on T cells in Graves' hyperthyroidism and ophthalmopathy.

The sample here was peripheral blood mononuclear cells (PBMCs), taken at new diagnosis, from a patient treated with antithyroid drugs. These TCRs come from a young woman with Graves disease.

This clonotype appeared a single time. This sequence is one base from a far larger clone and is likely a read error. This chain connects TRBV12-3 or TRBV12-4 to TRBJ2-1; 7 bases match TRBD2. The length of the CDR3 is 16 residues. The J segment lost 2 bases and the V segment lost 6 bases, leaving 10 bases of the junction unmatched. For the CDR3, the DNA is TGTGCCAGCAGAGACCAGAATAGCGGGCCCTACAATGAGCAGTTCTTC. Translated: CASRDQNSGPYNEQFF.

This clonotype was found many times. The rearrangement joins TRBV9 to TRBJ1-1; D is ambiguous. Germline CDR1 is SGDLS and CDR2 is YYNGEE. The V and J ends lost 0 bases and 0 bases respectively, with 3 bases between them. The length of the CDR3 is 13 residues. In nucleotides, the CDR3 is TGTGCCAGCAGCGTAGACCTGAACACTGAAGCTTTCTTT. Protein sequence: CASSVDLNTEAFF.

This clonotype appeared a few times. The chain links TRBV20-1 to TRBJ1-6, with TRBD1 matching 9 bases. There are 16 residues in the CDR3. Germline V gives CDR1 DFQATT, CDR2 SNEGSKA (reference sequence). The J segment lost 4 bases and the V segment lost 0 bases, leaving 4 bases of the junction unmatched. This CDR3 is CSARETGQGYNSPLHF. CDR3 bases: TGCAGTGCTAGAGAAACCGGACAGGGGTATAATTCACCCCTCCACTTT.

At least ten counts were recorded for this clonotype. The CDR3: CASSLTTSGRGETQYF. The CDR3 coding sequence is TGTGCCAGCAGCTTAACGACTAGCGGGAGAGGAGAGACCCAGTACTTC. The V and J genes are TRBV7-8 and TRBJ2-5; TRBD2 matches 12 bases. V shed 2 bases, J shed 4 bases, and the junction held 5 bases outside the gene matches. The CDR3 spans 16 residues. Per the germline V gene, CDR1 is SGHVS and CDR2 is FQNEAQ.

This clonotype was observed a handful of times. The chain recombines TRBV20-1 with TRBJ1-2; TRBD1 is a possible D gene (6 bases). With 5 bases removed from V and 3 bases from J, the gap between germline ends came to 16 bases. CDR3 size: 14 residues. Germline CDR1 DFQATT, CDR2 SNEGSKA (reference sequence). CDR3 sequence (DNA): TGCAGTGCTCCACCGGAGGGGGGGTACTATGGCTACACCTTC. It yields the protein CSAPPEGGYYGYTF.

This clonotype was seen only a few times. The V gene is TRBV5-6, the J gene TRBJ1-5, with D tentatively TRBD1 (5 bases). Looked up from germline, CDR1 is SGHDT and CDR2 is YYEEEE. Trimming removed 1 base from V and 5 bases from J, with 13 bases in between. The CDR3 sequence is 15 residues long. The CDR3 DNA reads as TGTGCCAGCAGCTTGATAGGGGAGTCTCATCAGCCCCAGCATTTT. It encodes CASSLIGESHQPQHF.

In this sample, this clonotype turned up a few times. A read error may account for a junction end that differs from germline. The CDR3 loop reads CASSFRDGYTGELLF. The CDR3 DNA reads TGCGCCAGCAGCTTCCGGGACGGTTACACCGGGGAGCTGCTTTTT. V and J are TRBV5-1 and TRBJ2-2; D assignment may be TRBD1 or TRBD2 (5 bases each). CDR1 and CDR2 (germline): SGHRS, YFSETQ. The CDR3 is 15 residues long. Full variable domain (missing parts from reference TRBV5-1 and TRBJ2-2): KAGVTQTPRYLIKTRGQQVTLSCSPISGHRSVSWYQQTPGQGLQFLFEYFSETQRNKGNFPGRFSGRQFSNSRSEMNVSTLELGDSALYLCASSFRDGYTGELLFGEGSRLTVL.

This clonotype was seen repeatedly, ten times or more. V usage is TRBV6-1 and J usage is TRBJ2-5; TRBD1 agrees at 7 bases. The CDR3 sequence is 14 residues long. V dropped 5 bases and J dropped 2; count of bases not matched to a gene: 5. The germline V gene has CDR1 MNHNS and CDR2 SASEGT. CDR3 in amino acids: CASSPGTEQETQYF. The CDR3 DNA reads as TGTGCCAGCAGTCCCGGGACAGAGCAAGAGACCCAGTACTTC.

This clonotype came up many times. CDR3 in amino acids: CASSYKGGPYNEQFF. The CDR3 bases are TGTGCCAGCAGCTACAAGGGCGGACCCTACAATGAGCAGTTCTTC. The V call is TRBV6-5, the J call TRBJ2-1; D not resolved. This CDR3 comprises 15 residues. Germline V gene lookup returns CDR1 MNHEY and CDR2 SVGAGI. V shed 6 bases and J shed 2 bases, with 14 bases lying between them.

In this sample, this clonotype turned up many times. The V call is TRBV6-2 or TRBV6-3, the J call TRBJ2-3, with TRBD2 identical over 8 bases. Germline-derived CDR1 and CDR2 are MNHEY and SVGEGT. This CDR3 is built from 16 residues. The V gene end was trimmed by 4 bases and the J gene end by 0 bases; junction bases not matched to a gene: 6. The CDR3, as DNA: TGTGCCAGCAGTTCGTTACTAGCGGCTAGCACAGATACGCAGTATTTT. It codes for CASSSLLAASTDTQYF.

This clonotype showed up many times. This sequence joins TRBV11-3 and TRBJ2-2, with 7 bases matching TRBD2. The CDR3 covers 17 residues. Germline CDR1 SGHNT, CDR2 YENEEA. V shed 1 base, J shed 7 bases, and the junction held 12 bases outside the gene matches. The CDR3 is CASSLAGRSGVDGELFF. DNA of the CDR3: TGTGCCAGCAGCTTAGCGGGCCGGAGCGGGGTCGACGGGGAGCTGTTTTTT.

The rearrangement uses TRBV6-2 or TRBV6-3 and TRBJ2-7; TRBD1 is a possible D gene (5 bases). The CDR3 runs to 13 residues. Germline-derived CDR1 and CDR2 are MNHEY and SVGEGT. V lost 5 bases and J lost 2, with 10 bases in between. CDR3 nucleotides: TGTGCCAGCAGTCCAGGGATACCCTACGAGCAGTACGTC. Protein product: CASSPGIPYEQYV.

The table lists this clonotype with a few counts. The rearrangement links TRBV20-1 to TRBJ2-1; possibly TRBD2 for D (7 bases). The germline CDR1 and CDR2 sequences are DFQATT and SNEGSKA (reference sequence). There are 16 residues in the CDR3. V was cut by 1 base and J by 2 bases, with 15 bases left in between. CDR3 sequence: CSARVGGLGAYNEQFF. The CDR3 bases are TGCAGTGCTAGAGTGGGGGGGCTCGGCGCCTACAATGAGCAGTTCTTC.

This clonotype was counted at least ten times. V gene TRBV6-1 combines with J gene TRBJ1-1, with TRBD1 as a possible D gene (6 bases). The V end lost 6 bases, the J end lost 11 bases, and 19 bases lay between the germline ends. The CDR3 has 13 amino acids. Germline CDR1 MNHNS, CDR2 SASEGT. CDR3 nucleotides: TGTGCCAGCAGGCCCGGATTTGACAGGCCGGCTTTCTTT. It encodes CASRPGFDRPAFF.